Presented here are 17 T cell receptor beta chains from one specimen sequenced in a study of cytomegalovirus exposure and HLA in healthy donors (dated by TCRdb to about 2017). The library came from the immunoSEQ multiplex PCR assay. For the multiplex PCR, a mixture combining 60 forward primers for TCR Vbeta segments and 13 reverse primers for TCR Jbeta segments was used. What TCRdb holds here is the immuneACCESS table cut down to in-frame rearrangements. Part of the clones is not present; checked against another copy, under half of the missing clones reflect an unresolved V gene, and the others are unexplained. The sample table contains some 200,000 clones; only one count was recorded for approximately 80% of them. The top ten constitute approximately 1.8% of the sample. Sequences were obtained from PBMCs. Receptor source: a woman aged 25 to 45 in good health and CMV-seronegative.

This rearrangement joins TRBV5-1 to TRBJ2-7, with D possibly being TRBD2 (6 bases). From germline, CDR1 is SGHRS and CDR2 YFSETQ. V was cut by 5 bases and J by 5 bases, with 8 bases left in between. This CDR3 contains 11 residues. CDR3 region: CASRSGDEQYF. CDR3 nucleotides: TGCGCCAGCAGATCGGGGGACGAGCAGTACTTC. The full variable domain, its missing parts supplied by reference TRBV5-1 and TRBJ2-7, is KAGVTQTPRYLIKTRGQQVTLSCSPISGHRSVSWYQQTPGQGLQFLFEYFSETQRNKGNFPGRFSGRQFSNSRSEMNVSTLELGDSALYLCASRSGDEQYFGPGTRLTVT.

The chain is built from TRBV5-6 and TRBJ2-7, with 7 bases fitting TRBD1. This CDR3 has 15 amino acids. V was pared by 0 bases and J by 3 bases, with 6 bases of the junction left unmatched. Germline V gives CDR1 SGHDT, CDR2 YYEEEE. The CDR3 DNA follows: TGTGCCAGCAGCTTGGCAGGGGGTGCCGTCTACGAGCAGTACTTC. As protein: CASSLAGGAVYEQYF.

The V gene is TRBV19, the J gene TRBJ1-2, with 7 nucleotides matching TRBD1. This CDR3 comprises 14 residues. Germline values: CDR1 LNHDA, CDR2 SQIVND (reference sequence). J was trimmed by 8 bases and V by 3 bases; bases with no gene match: 9. The CDR3, as DNA: TGTGCCAGTAGTATTAGCACAGGGGAGTTGGGCTACACCTTC. It is translated as CASSISTGELGYTF.

This rearrangement joins TRBV6-6 to TRBJ1-6; weak D call: TRBD1 (6 bases). V was shortened by 10 bases and J by 7 bases, with 17 bases between the two germline ends. The CDR3 has 14 amino acids. The germline V gene encodes CDR1 MNHNY and CDR2 SVGAGI (reference sequence). CDR3 coding DNA: TGTGCCACCCTAGGGGGGGCGGAAAATTCACCCCTCCACTTT. Protein product: CATLGGAENSPLHF.

CDR3 in DNA: TGTGCCAGCTCAACGCAGGGACAGGGGGCGATAAACTATGGCTACACCTTC. Encoded protein: CASSTQGQGAINYGYTF. The chain employs TRBV18 and TRBJ1-2, with 12 bases fitting TRBD1. From germline, CDR1 is KGHSH and CDR2 LQKENI. After removal of 5 bases from V and 2 bases from J, the junction contained 9 bases not matched to a gene. The CDR3 totals 17 residues.

V is TRBV10-3 and J is TRBJ2-5; D not resolved. Deletions cut 0 bases from V and 5 bases from J, with 7 bases between. CDR1 and CDR2 from the germline V gene are ENHRY and SYGVKD. CDR3 size: 13 residues. CDR3 nucleotides: TGTGCCATCAGTGAGTCCGGTCCGGAGACCCAGTACTTC. It specifies CAISESGPETQYF.

CDR3 in DNA: TGTGCCAGCAGCCAAGTACTAGCGGGGAAAAACAATGAGCAGTTCTTC. It yields the protein CASSQVLAGKNNEQFF. V gene TRBV14 combines with J gene TRBJ2-1; TRBD2 matches at 10 bases. Looked up from germline, CDR1 is SGHDN and CDR2 is FVKESK. J gave up 5 bases and V 1 base, and 5 bases lay outside the gene matches. The CDR3 contains 16 residues.

The chain has TRBV6-1 and TRBJ1-5; D ambiguous. Trimming took 5 bases from V and 6 from J, leaving 11 bases between them. Per the germline V gene, CDR1 is MNHNS and CDR2 is SASEGT. The CDR3 spans 13 residues. In DNA, the CDR3 is TGTGCCAGCAGTATAGATCCAGGTCAGCCCCAGCATTTT. Protein: CASSIDPGQPQHF.

This clone has more than one count but fewer than ten. The rearrangement links TRBV19 to TRBJ1-5; 7 bases line up with TRBD1. V gave up 3 bases and J gave up 3 bases; unmatched junction bases: 2. Germline assignment: CDR1 LNHDA and CDR2 SQIVND (reference sequence). The CDR3 covers 14 residues. The CDR3 protein is CASSIGQVNQPQHF. DNA of the CDR3: TGTGCCAGTAGTATTGGACAGGTCAATCAGCCCCAGCATTTT.

The chain has TRBV6-4 and TRBJ1-1; D is unresolved. Germline V gene sequence: CDR1 MRHNA, CDR2 SNTAGT. CDR3 size: 16 residues. The germline V and J ends were trimmed by 0 bases and 0 bases, with 11 bases remaining between them. CDR3 in DNA: TGTGCCAGCAGTGACTCAGCGAGGGCCATGAACACTGAAGCTTTCTTT. Translation: CASSDSARAMNTEAFF.

This clone was seen more than once but under ten times. The chain carries TRBV7-9 and TRBJ1-1; D is uncertain. The CDR3 sequence is 15 residues long. Trimming took off 3 bases at V and 4 bases at J, with 15 bases between the two ends. CDR1 is SEHNR and CDR2 is FQNEAQ in the germline V gene (reference sequence). The CDR3 nucleotides are TGTGCCAGCAGCTTCGGCGACACGTTGGGCACTGAAGCTTTCTTT. Encoded protein: CASSFGDTLGTEAFF.

The V call is TRBV7-8, the J call TRBJ2-5; D gene unclear. Trimming took 1 base from V and 5 from J, leaving 5 bases between them. Germline V lookup: CDR1 SGHVS, CDR2 FQNEAQ. The length of the CDR3 is 12 residues. The CDR3 DNA is TGTGCCAGCAGCTTAGTGCGGGAGACCCAGTACTTC. This translates into CASSLVRETQYF.

The chain employs TRBV7-2 and TRBJ2-1; 7 positions match TRBD2. The CDR3 runs to 15 residues. Trimming at V came to 5 bases and at J to 10 bases, leaving 14 bases not matched to a gene. Germline CDR1 SGHTA, CDR2 FQGNSA. The CDR3 loop is CASSPGGGRAGEQFF. CDR3 DNA sequence: TGTGCCAGCAGCCCTGGGGGGGGGAGGGCCGGCGAGCAGTTCTTC.

This rearrangement joins TRBV5-4 to TRBJ2-5; D is possibly TRBD2 (6 bases). The DNA end is a closer match to TRBJ2-7, so the J assignment may be wrong. Germline V gene data show CDR1 as SGHNT and CDR2 as YYREEE (reference sequence). The CDR3 runs to 14 residues. In DNA, the CDR3 is TGTGCCAGCAGCCGGCCGGGAGTGGGCTACGAGCAGTACTTC. Its translation: CASSRPGVGYEQYF.

This clone was counted between two and nine times. The CDR3 bases are TGCGCCAGCAGCTTGGGACAGGGAGGTCGCGAGCAGTACTTC. This sequence encodes CASSLGQGGREQYF. The V gene is TRBV5-1, the J gene TRBJ2-7; D might be TRBD1 (7 bases). V lost 0 bases, J lost 6 bases, and 13 bases lay in between. The CDR3 contains 14 residues. Germline V CDR1 and CDR2: SGHRS, YFSETQ.

This clone was detected once. The J gene is TRBJ2-2, the V gene TRBV4-2; 10 bases are shared with TRBD2. Germline CDR1 and CDR2: LGHNA and YNFKEQ. This CDR3 has 18 amino acids. With V trimmed by 0 bases and J by 6 bases, 10 bases remained unmatched. The CDR3 nucleotides are TGTGCCAGCAGCCAAGAGTCGGCACTAGCGGGAAGCCCCGGGGAGCTGTTTTTT. Protein sequence: CASSQESALAGSPGELFF.

This sequence joins TRBV27 and TRBJ2-7; weak D call: TRBD1 (6 bases). Germline CDR1 reads MNHEY; CDR2 reads SMNVEV (reference sequence). V lost 6 bases to trimming and J lost 0 bases, with 15 bases between them. This CDR3 is built from 15 residues. CDR3: CASSPGQLVSYEQYF. CDR3 bases: TGTGCCAGCAGCCCAGGACAGTTAGTCTCCTACGAGCAGTACTTC.